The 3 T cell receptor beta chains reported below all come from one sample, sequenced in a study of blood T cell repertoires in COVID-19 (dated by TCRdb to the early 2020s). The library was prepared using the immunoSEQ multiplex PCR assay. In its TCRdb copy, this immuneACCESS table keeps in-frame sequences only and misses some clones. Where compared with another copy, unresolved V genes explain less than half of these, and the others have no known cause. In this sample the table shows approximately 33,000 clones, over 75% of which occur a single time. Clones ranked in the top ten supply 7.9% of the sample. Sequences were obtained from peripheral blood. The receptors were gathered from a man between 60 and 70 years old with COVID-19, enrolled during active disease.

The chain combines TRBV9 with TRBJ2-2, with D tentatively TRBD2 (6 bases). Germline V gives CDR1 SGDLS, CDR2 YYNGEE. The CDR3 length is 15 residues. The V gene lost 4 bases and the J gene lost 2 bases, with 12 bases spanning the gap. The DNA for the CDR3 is TGTGCCAGCAGCCCTCGTAGCGGCAACACCGGGGAGCTGTTTTTT. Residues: CASSPRSGNTGELFF.

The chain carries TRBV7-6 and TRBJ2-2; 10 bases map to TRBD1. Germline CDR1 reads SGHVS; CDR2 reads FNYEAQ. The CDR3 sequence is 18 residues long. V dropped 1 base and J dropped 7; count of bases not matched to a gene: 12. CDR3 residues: CASSLGQPGQGRIGELFF. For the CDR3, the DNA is TGTGCCAGCAGCTTAGGCCAACCGGGACAGGGGAGGATCGGGGAGCTGTTTTTT.

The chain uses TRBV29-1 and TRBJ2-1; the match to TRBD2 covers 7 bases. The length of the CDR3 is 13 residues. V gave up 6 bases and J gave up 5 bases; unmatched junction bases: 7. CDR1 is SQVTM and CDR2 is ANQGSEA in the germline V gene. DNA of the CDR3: TGCAGCGTCCAGCCGCTAGCGGACAATGAGCAGTTCTTC. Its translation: CSVQPLADNEQFF.